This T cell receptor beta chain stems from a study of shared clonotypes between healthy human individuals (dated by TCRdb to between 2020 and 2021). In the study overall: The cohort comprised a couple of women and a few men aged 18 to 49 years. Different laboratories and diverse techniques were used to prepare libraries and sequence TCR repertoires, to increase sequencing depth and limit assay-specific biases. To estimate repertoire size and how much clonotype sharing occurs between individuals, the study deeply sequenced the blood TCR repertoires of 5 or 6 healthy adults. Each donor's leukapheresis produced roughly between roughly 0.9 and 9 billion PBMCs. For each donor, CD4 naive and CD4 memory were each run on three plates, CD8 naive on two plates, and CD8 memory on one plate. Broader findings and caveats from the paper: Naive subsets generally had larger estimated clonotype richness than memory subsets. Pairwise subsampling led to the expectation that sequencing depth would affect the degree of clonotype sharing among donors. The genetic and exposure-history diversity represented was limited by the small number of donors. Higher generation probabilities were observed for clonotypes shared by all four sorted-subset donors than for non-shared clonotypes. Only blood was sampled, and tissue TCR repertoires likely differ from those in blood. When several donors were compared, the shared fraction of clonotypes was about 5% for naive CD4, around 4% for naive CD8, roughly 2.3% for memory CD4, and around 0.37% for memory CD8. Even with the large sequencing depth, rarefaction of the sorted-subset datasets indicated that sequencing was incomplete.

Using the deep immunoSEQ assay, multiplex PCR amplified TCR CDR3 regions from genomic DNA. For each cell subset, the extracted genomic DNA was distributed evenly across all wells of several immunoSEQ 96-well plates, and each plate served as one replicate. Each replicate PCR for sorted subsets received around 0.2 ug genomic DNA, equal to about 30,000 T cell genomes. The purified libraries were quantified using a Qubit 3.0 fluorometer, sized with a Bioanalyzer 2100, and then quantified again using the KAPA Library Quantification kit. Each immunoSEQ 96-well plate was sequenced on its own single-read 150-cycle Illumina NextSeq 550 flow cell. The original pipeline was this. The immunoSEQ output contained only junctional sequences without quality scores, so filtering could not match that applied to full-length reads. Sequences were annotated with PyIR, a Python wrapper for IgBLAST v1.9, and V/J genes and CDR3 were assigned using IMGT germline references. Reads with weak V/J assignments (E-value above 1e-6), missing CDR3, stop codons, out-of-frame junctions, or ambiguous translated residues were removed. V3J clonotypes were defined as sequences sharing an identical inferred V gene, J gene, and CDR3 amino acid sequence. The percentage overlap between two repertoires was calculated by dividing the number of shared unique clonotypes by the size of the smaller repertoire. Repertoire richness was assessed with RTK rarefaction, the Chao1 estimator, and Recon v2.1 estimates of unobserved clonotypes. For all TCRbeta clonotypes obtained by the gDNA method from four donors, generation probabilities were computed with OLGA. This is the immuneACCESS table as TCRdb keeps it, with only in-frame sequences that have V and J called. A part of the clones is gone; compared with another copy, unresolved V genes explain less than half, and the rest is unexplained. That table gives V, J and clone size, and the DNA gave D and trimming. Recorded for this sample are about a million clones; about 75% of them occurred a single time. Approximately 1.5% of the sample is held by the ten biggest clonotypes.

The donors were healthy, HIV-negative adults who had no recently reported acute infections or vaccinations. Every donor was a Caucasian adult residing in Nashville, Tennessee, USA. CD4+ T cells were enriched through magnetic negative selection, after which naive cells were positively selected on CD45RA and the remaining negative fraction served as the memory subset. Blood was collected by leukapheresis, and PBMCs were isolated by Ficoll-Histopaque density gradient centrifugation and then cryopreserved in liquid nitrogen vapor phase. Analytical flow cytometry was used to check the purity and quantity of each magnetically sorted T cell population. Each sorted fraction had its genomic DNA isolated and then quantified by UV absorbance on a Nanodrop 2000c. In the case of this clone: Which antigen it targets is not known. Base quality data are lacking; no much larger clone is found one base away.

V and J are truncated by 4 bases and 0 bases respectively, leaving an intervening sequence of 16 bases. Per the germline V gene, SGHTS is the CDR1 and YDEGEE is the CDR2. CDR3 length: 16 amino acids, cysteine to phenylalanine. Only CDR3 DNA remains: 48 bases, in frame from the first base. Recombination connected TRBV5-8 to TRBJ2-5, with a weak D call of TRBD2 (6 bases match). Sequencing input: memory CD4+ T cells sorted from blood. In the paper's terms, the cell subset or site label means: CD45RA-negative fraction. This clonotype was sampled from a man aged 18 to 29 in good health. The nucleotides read TGTGCCAGCAGCCTGGAACGGGGGTATAACCAAGAGACCCAGTACTTC. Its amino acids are CASSLERGYNQETQYF.